This T cell receptor beta chain was sequenced during a study of beta chain features in type 1 diabetes. Expressed TCRB transcripts were sequenced because the isolated RNA had all been reverse transcribed beforehand. Data came from immunoSEQ multiplex PCR; TCRdb stores just in-frame clones and leaves some out. The sample gives 250,000 to 300,000 clones, approximately 8% of which show up once; 1% is in the top ten. Germline V gene lookup returns CDR1 SGHTA and CDR2 FQGNSA. The CDR3 spans 13 residues. Trimming cost V 1 base and J 8 bases, with 6 bases left between them. About this clone itself: Its antigen is still unknown.

Study conclusions and caveats: Within patients, naive, central memory and Treg TCRB repertoires seemed more similar than within healthy donors. For patients and controls alike, PCR might favor shorter templates to the same degree.

The sequencing input was central memory CD4+ T cells from blood. The sequence came from a woman between 18 and 30 years old in good health. The chain carries TRBV7-2 and TRBJ1-6; D may be TRBD1 (6 bases). The CDR3 reads CASSLDRDSPLHF. The CDR3 DNA follows: TGTGCCAGCAGCTTAGACAGGGATTCACCCCTCCACTTT. The entire variable domain, with the rest obtained from reference TRBV7-2 and TRBJ1-6, is as follows: GAGVSQSPSNKVTEKGKDVELRCDPISGHTALYWYRQSLGQGLEFLIYFQGNSAPDKSGLPSDRFSAERTGGSVSTLTIQRTQQEDSAVYLCASSLDRDSPLHFGNGTRLTVT.